This T cell receptor beta chain originates from a study of molecular identifiers for immune sequencing clone quantification. Study conclusions and caveats: It was shown that clones above 20 RNA copies held over 97% of effector molecules, but under 1% in naive cells.

With RNA at 10%, 30% or 50%, naive CD8 libraries came from approximately 22,000 to 940,000 sorted cells. This CDR3 has 12 residues. Trimming removed 3 bases at V and 6 bases at J, with 9 bases between. About this clonotype itself: Its antigen is not identified.

TCRdb re-derived calls from the PCR reads in MiXCR, one entry per CDR3 protein. Found here are 460,000 or so distinct CDR3 sequences, approximately 25% of them singletons; the top ten hold around 0.79%. The source of this sequence is a human donor in good health. Some libraries in this study had Jurkat cell RNA spiked in. The chain recombines TRBV12-3 or TRBV12-4 with TRBJ2-7, with D maybe TRBD2 (6 bases). The sequenced material came from naive CD8+ T cells from blood, with Jurkat cell RNA spiked in. The subset: FACS-sorted CD8+CD4-CCR7+CD45RA+ naive T cells. For the CDR3, the DNA is TGTGCCAGCAGTTTTGGGAGGTCCGAGCAGTACTTC. It is translated as CASSFGRSEQYF.